Following are 23 T cell receptor beta chains from one sample sequenced in a study of blood T cell repertoires in COVID-19. Generated by immunoSEQ multiplex PCR, the TCRdb table keeps only in-frame clones and is missing some. The sample lists about 110,000 clones; 80% to 85% were seen once. The sample comprised peripheral blood. These receptors were taken from a woman of 80 years or more with acute or convalescent COVID-19.

The J gene is TRBJ2-1, the V gene TRBV4-3, with TRBD2 matching 13 bases. The CDR3 is 16 residues long. CDR1 and CDR2 from the germline V gene are LGHNA and YSLEER. With V trimmed by 3 bases and J by 4 bases, 3 bases remained unmatched. Here the CDR3 DNA reads TGCGCCAGCAGCCAGGGGGGACTAGCGGGGTACAATGAGCAGTTCTTC. It yields the protein CASSQGGLAGYNEQFF.

The rearrangement joins TRBV19 to TRBJ2-6; TRBD1 matches at 7 bases. Trimming took 7 bases from V and 5 from J; bases not matched to a gene: 11. CDR1 is LNHDA, CDR2 SQIVND, per germline (reference sequence). This CDR3 spans 16 amino acids. CDR3 in DNA: TGTGCCAGTAAGCAGGGGGTGTCTCTAAGGGCCAACGTCCTGACTTTC. Translation gives CASKQGVSLRANVLTF.

The chain links TRBV5-1 to TRBJ2-3; 14 bases line up with TRBD2. This CDR3 is built from 15 residues. The V and J ends lost 7 bases and 2 bases, in that order; junction bases with no gene match: 3. Germline V gives CDR1 SGHRS, CDR2 YFSETQ. The CDR3 region is CASRLAGGPTDTQYF. CDR3 nucleotide sequence: TGCGCCAGCCGACTAGCGGGAGGGCCCACAGATACGCAGTATTTT.

V usage is TRBV5-1 and J usage is TRBJ2-2; TRBD1 aligns across 10 bases. Germline loops: CDR1 SGHRS, CDR2 YFSETQ. J gave up 2 bases and V 3 bases, and 1 base lay outside the gene matches. The CDR3 runs to 15 residues. Written as DNA, the CDR3 is TGCGCCAGCAGCTGGACAGGGGGTAACACCGGGGAGCTGTTTTTT. Its translation is CASSWTGGNTGELFF.

This clone was observed a few times. The chain uses TRBV6-5 and TRBJ2-1; D remains ambiguous. CDR1 and CDR2 from the germline V gene are MNHEY and SVGAGI. V lost 2 bases, J lost 10 bases, and 6 bases lay in between. The CDR3 is 11 amino acids. CDR3 DNA: TGTGCCAGCAGTTACGTCGGGGAGCAGTTCTTC. Protein sequence: CASSYVGEQFF.

The chain uses TRBV13 and TRBJ2-3; D is unresolved. The ends were cut back, 1 base at V and 4 bases at J, with 3 bases in the middle. The CDR3 loop spans 12 amino acids. The germline V gene encodes CDR1 PRHDT and CDR2 FYEKMQ (reference sequence). The CDR3 sequence is CASSLVADTQYF. The CDR3 nucleotides are TGTGCCAGCAGCTTAGTCGCAGATACGCAGTATTTT.

J is TRBJ1-2 and V is TRBV7-2; D remains unclear. The CDR3 runs to 14 residues. Germline CDR1 and CDR2: SGHTA and FQGNSA. The V end was cut by 5 bases, the J end by 6 bases, with 16 bases between. DNA of the CDR3: TGTGCCAGCAGCCTCCGCACCGCGGCGCATGGCTACACCTTC. It translates to CASSLRTAAHGYTF.

This clone was picked up a small number of times. The chain recombines TRBV11-3 with TRBJ2-1, with TRBD2 identical over 8 bases. The ends lost 5 bases at V and 1 base at J; junction bases unmatched: 10. The germline V gene encodes CDR1 SGHNT and CDR2 YENEEA. CDR3 size: 17 residues. The CDR3 DNA reads as TGTGCCAGCAGCCGACCGACTAGCGTCCCTTCCTACAATGAGCAGTTCTTC. As protein: CASSRPTSVPSYNEQFF.

This chain links TRBV7-9 with TRBJ1-4, with TRBD1 identical over 7 bases. The V and J ends lost 1 base and 1 base, in that order; junction bases with no gene match: 3. Germline V CDR1 and CDR2: SEHNR, FQNEAQ (reference sequence). The CDR3 is made up of 16 amino acids. CDR3 loop: CASSLETGITNEKLFF. The CDR3 DNA sequence: TGTGCCAGCAGCTTAGAGACAGGGATAACTAATGAAAAACTGTTTTTT.

The rearrangement joins TRBV18 to TRBJ2-5, with a tentative D call TRBD1 (6 bases). V dropped 2 bases and J dropped 3 bases, with 13 bases sitting between them. CDR3 size: 15 residues. Germline CDR1 and CDR2: KGHSH and LQKENI. Written as DNA, the CDR3 is TGTGCCAGCTCACCAGAAGAGACAGGAAAAGAGACCCAGTACTTC. It translates to CASSPEETGKETQYF.

CDR3 residues: CASSPRAPEDTEAFF. The CDR3 DNA reads TGTGCCAGCAGCCCCCGGGCCCCGGAGGACACTGAAGCTTTCTTT. The V gene is TRBV3-1 (or the pseudogene TRBV3-2), the J gene TRBJ1-1; no clear D gene. The V gene lost 4 bases and the J gene lost 3 bases, with 15 bases spanning the gap. Germline V CDR1 and CDR2: LGHDT, YNNKEL (reference sequence). The CDR3 totals 15 residues.

This clone was seen a few times. The rearrangement uses TRBV11-2 and TRBJ2-2; TRBD2 might be the D (5 bases). Germline CDR1 SGHAT, CDR2 FQNNGV. The CDR3 runs 16 residues. Trimming took off 2 bases at V and 5 bases at J, with 15 bases between the two ends. Here the CDR3 DNA reads TGTGCCAGCAGCTTACGGTCCACGGGAACAACCGGGGAGCTGTTTTTT. Amino acids: CASSLRSTGTTGELFF.

V usage is TRBV12-5 and J usage is TRBJ1-4, with 9 nucleotides matching TRBD1. CDR1 LGHNT and CDR2 FRNRAP come from the germline V gene. This CDR3 is built from 18 residues. J gave up 3 bases and V 1 base, and 9 bases lay outside the gene matches. CDR3 sequence: CASGLDQGQGGSNEKLFF. CDR3 nucleotides: TGTGCTAGTGGTTTGGACCAGGGACAGGGAGGCTCTAATGAAAAACTGTTTTTT.

The V call is TRBV5-5, the J call TRBJ2-2; 14 bases are shared with TRBD2. This CDR3 is built from 16 residues. CDR1 and CDR2 (germline): SGHKS, YYEKEE (reference sequence). The junction had 4 bases not matched to a gene; V was cut back by 4 bases and J by 5 bases. The CDR3 region is CASSLTSGRGTGELFF. In DNA, the CDR3 is TGTGCCAGCAGCCTGACTAGCGGGAGGGGGACCGGGGAGCTGTTTTTT.

This clone was recorded at least ten times. J is TRBJ2-1 and V is TRBV19, with 7 bases aligning to TRBD2. The CDR3 spans 14 residues. Unmatched junction bases numbered 2, after V lost 3 bases and J lost 3 bases. Germline-derived CDR1 and CDR2 are LNHDA and SQIVND (reference sequence). CDR3 amino acids: CASSMGGSYNEQFF. Here the CDR3 DNA reads TGTGCCAGTAGTATGGGGGGGAGCTACAATGAGCAGTTCTTC.

The chain combines TRBV6-1 with TRBJ2-6; no firm D call. V was trimmed by 5 bases and J by 7 bases, leaving 18 bases between them. The CDR3 is 16 residues long. CDR1 and CDR2 (germline): MNHNS, SASEGT. The CDR3 DNA follows: TGTGCCAGCAGTCAAGATCCAGGCAGTAGTGCCAACGTCCTGACTTTC. This codes for CASSQDPGSSANVLTF.

The chain uses TRBV18 and TRBJ2-7; the D is unclear. CDR1 and CDR2 from the germline V gene are KGHSH and LQKENI. V was cut by 1 base and J by 3 bases, with 7 bases left in between. CDR3 size: 13 residues. The CDR3 bases are TGTGCCAGCTCACCACTTGGCAGCTACGAGCAGTACTTC. The encoded protein is CASSPLGSYEQYF. Filled out from reference TRBV18 and TRBJ2-7, the complete variable domain reads NAGVMQNPRHLVRRRGQEARLRCSPMKGHSHVYWYRQLPEEGLKFMVYLQKENIIDESGMPKERFSAEFPKEGPSILRIQQVVRGDSAAYFCASSPLGSYEQYFGPGTRLTVT.

This chain connects TRBV5-4 to TRBJ2-1, with TRBD1 as a possible D gene (5 bases). There are 15 residues in the CDR3. The ends were cut back, 4 bases at V and 2 bases at J, with 13 bases in the middle. Germline-derived CDR1 and CDR2 are SGHNT and YYREEE (reference sequence). The CDR3 DNA reads TGTGCCAGCAGCCCGGACAAGGCCCCCTACAATGAGCAGTTCTTC. Translating gives CASSPDKAPYNEQFF.

The V and J genes are TRBV15 and TRBJ2-1, with D possibly TRBD2 on 5 matching bases. The CDR3 length is 15 residues. Trimming pared 0 bases from V and 1 base from J, leaving 7 bases between. CDR1 LNHNV and CDR2 YYDKDF come from the germline V gene (reference sequence). The CDR3 spells CATSRELESYNEQFF. CDR3 DNA sequence: TGTGCCACCAGCAGAGAACTAGAGTCCTACAATGAGCAGTTCTTC.

J is TRBJ2-1 and V is TRBV11-3, with 10 bases identical to TRBD2. The CDR3 length is 15 residues. Germline V CDR1 and CDR2: SGHNT, YENEEA. The V gene end was trimmed by 5 bases and the J gene end by 9 bases; junction bases not matched to a gene: 10. The CDR3 DNA is TGTGCCAGCAGCCTACTAGCGGGGCAGGTGGGTGAGCAGTTCTTC. It is translated as CASSLLAGQVGEQFF.

The chain couples TRBV12-3 or TRBV12-4 to TRBJ2-3, with D uncertain. This CDR3 has 13 residues. Trimming cost V 5 bases and J 4 bases, with 10 bases left between them. The CDR3 spells CASSPVNADTQYF. As DNA, the CDR3 is TGTGCCAGCAGTCCGGTGAATGCAGATACGCAGTATTTT.

V is TRBV5-1 and J is TRBJ1-5; 7 bases are a match to TRBD1. Trimming at V came to 4 bases and at J to 6 bases, leaving 10 bases not matched to a gene. Germline V gene data show CDR1 as SGHRS and CDR2 as YFSETQ. The CDR3 has 15 residues. The DNA for the CDR3 is TGCGCCAGCAGCCTCGCTACAGGGGACGGTCAGCCCCAGCATTTT. Translated: CASSLATGDGQPQHF.

The chain couples TRBV6-1 to TRBJ2-7; unclear D gene. The CDR3 spans 14 residues. CDR1 and CDR2 from the germline V gene are MNHNS and SASEGT. V dropped 2 bases and J dropped 2 bases, with 10 bases sitting between them. DNA for the CDR3: TGTGCCAGCAGTGAAAGTGGCAGGACCTACGAGCAGTACTTC. This encodes CASSESGRTYEQYF.